The source of this TCR beta chain is a study of blood T cell repertoires in COVID-19. Study in general: Italy, Spain and the United States were the sources of the convalescent and acute COVID-19 samples.

As originally analysed: Amplification from reference gene primers served as the basis for estimated nucleated cell counts. Libraries were prepared by immunoSEQ multiplex PCR; TCRdb keeps only in-frame clonotypes and omits some of them. The DNA was the basis for D and trimming; V, J and clone size are from that table. Of some 70,000 clones in the sample, about 91% were seen once. The CDR3 has 15 amino acids. Germline lookup yields CDR1 LGHNA and CDR2 YSLEER. The V end lost 0 bases, the J end lost 6 bases, and 15 bases lay between the germline ends. The chain uses TRBV4-3 and TRBJ2-7, with D tentatively TRBD1 (6 bases). This sequence originates from a human donor with active COVID-19. The donor label of this sample is uncertain. Sequencing input: peripheral blood. CDR3 DNA: TGCGCCAGCAGCCAAGATCAGGGGCATAGTGGCGAGCAGTACTTC. Protein product: CASSQDQGHSGEQYF.